The 6 T cell receptor delta chains below were found in one sample sequenced in a study of γδ T cells in repeated Plasmodium falciparum infection. Bulk repertoires came from Vgamma9/Vdelta2+ or Vdelta2-negative gammadelta T cells flow-sorted from PBMC. TCRdb redid clone calling on the multiplex PCR reads using CATT. Found here are over 90,000 delta-chain clones, approximately 0.96% of them singletons; the top ten hold just under 10%. The sequenced material came from gamma-delta T cells from blood. These receptors originate from a pool of human donors (malaria-infected and uninfected, not separated).

This clone has more than one count but fewer than ten. The protein given by TCRdb reflects a much larger clone and differs at residue 13 from this DNA's translation, likely from a read error; the protein shown is the DNA's translation. The chain recombines TRDV1 with TRDJ1; 11 nucleotides match TRDD3. Because TCRdb records no J gene, it was assigned here through a match of the DNA to germline. This CDR3 spans 16 amino acids. Trimming at V came to 2 bases and at J to 9 bases, leaving 11 bases not matched to a gene. CDR1 and CDR2 (germline): TSWWSYY, QGS. The CDR3 DNA reads as TGTGCTCTTGGGGAAACTACTGGGGGATATTTGGATGAACTCATCTTT. This sequence encodes CALGETTGGYLDELIF.

This clone was counted many times. TCRdb records a much larger clone's protein for this DNA, with a difference at residue 4 that likely arises from a read error; the protein given is the translation of the DNA. This chain links TRDV1 with TRDJ1; tentative D call: TRDD2 (5 bases). TCRdb offers no J gene call, so here the DNA was matched to germline to obtain one. Germline-derived CDR1 and CDR2 are TSWWSYY and QGS. This CDR3 has 17 amino acids. The CDR3 region is CALREGPFSFVTDKLIF. As DNA, the CDR3 is TGTGCTCTTAGGGAAGGCCCCTTTTCCTTCGTTACCGATAAACTCATCTTT.

Concerning this clone itself: TCRdb has a much larger clone's protein, which differs at residue 8 from the translation of this DNA, likely because of a read error; what is shown is the protein translated from the DNA. The chain has TRDV1 and TRDJ1, with a tentative D call TRDD3 (10 bases). The J gene, not given by TCRdb, was assigned here from a germline match of the nucleotide sequence. The CDR3 contains 24 residues. With 1 base removed from V and 3 bases from J, the gap between germline ends came to 39 bases. Per the germline V gene, CDR1 is TSWWSYY and CDR2 is QGS. CDR3 bases: TGTGCTCTTGGGGAACGGTTTGCAGGCCTTCCTACTCTGGGGGATAAGGGTCTATCCGATAAACTCATCTTT. Its protein is CALGERFAGLPTLGDKGLSDKLIF.

This clone was seen repeatedly, ten times or more. The translation of this DNA and the TCRdb protein of a much larger clone differ at residue 10, probably owing to a read error; the protein shown here is translated from the DNA. This sequence joins TRDV2 and TRDJ1; D remains unclear. The J gene, left out of TCRdb, was set here by checking the DNA against germline. V was trimmed by 1 base and J by 3 bases, leaving 17 bases between them. This CDR3 is built from 16 residues. Germline CDR1 reads GEAIGNYY; CDR2 reads EKD. The CDR3 region is CACDTVSAGHSDKLIF. CDR3 bases: TGTGCCTGTGACACAGTTTCGGCGGGACACTCCGATAAACTCATCTTT.

Comment on this clone: TCRdb attributes to this sequence the protein of a much larger clone, which differs from the DNA translation at residue 7; a read error is likely, and the protein displayed is translated from the DNA. The V call is TRDV1, the J call TRDJ1; perhaps TRDD3 as D (6 bases). Since TCRdb gives no J gene, matching the DNA to germline was used here to assign it. CDR1 is TSWWSYY and CDR2 is QGS in the germline V gene. This CDR3 has 19 amino acids. With 0 bases removed from V and 4 bases from J, the gap between germline ends came to 24 bases. CDR3 loop: CALGELTQTGPMSNDKLIF. CDR3 in DNA: TGTGCTCTTGGGGAACTCACCCAAACTGGGCCGATGTCTAACGATAAACTCATCTTT.

This clone was recorded many times. The same CDR3 can be traced to other DNA sequences in this sample. The J gene is TRDJ1, the V gene TRDV1, with TRDD3 identical over 7 bases. The germline CDR1 and CDR2 sequences are TSWWSYY and QGS. The ends lost 5 bases at V and 0 bases at J; junction bases unmatched: 15. This CDR3 region has 18 residues. CDR3 amino acids: CALGSGGPWGLHTDKLIF. The CDR3 region has the DNA TGTGCTCTTGGGAGCGGAGGACCCTGGGGGTTGCACACCGATAAACTCATCTTT.